This T cell receptor (beta chain) comes out of a study of molecular identifiers for immune sequencing clone quantification. Study as a whole: In replicates, the authors split RNA from about 20,000 or 100,000 naive CD8 cells five ways and sequenced four. Study-wide findings and caveats: Molecules of identical TCR sharing a barcode could underestimate highly expanded clone sizes.

It was with previously described methods and listed TCR primers that bulk TCR libraries were made. A single record per CDR3 protein comes from TCRdb applying MiXCR to the PCR reads. Of over 85,000 distinct CDR3 sequences listed, about 35% are singletons. Worth noting for this clonotype: Its antigen is unidentified.

Looked up from germline, CDR1 is SQVTM and CDR2 is ANQGSEA. Trimming took off 7 bases at V and 4 bases at J, with 11 bases between the two ends. This CDR3 contains 11 residues. The TCR comes from a human donor in good health. Some libraries in this study had Jurkat cell RNA spiked in. This sequence joins TRBV29-1 and TRBJ2-7, with D possibly being TRBD1 (5 bases). Specimen: naive CD8+ T cells from blood, with Jurkat cell RNA spiked in. This sample's subset: FACS-sorted CD8+CD4-CCR7+CD45RA+ naive T cells. The DNA for the CDR3 is TGCAGCGGGATATACAGGTACGAGCAGTACTTC. Amino acids: CSGIYRYEQYF.